This passage covers 15 T cell receptor beta chains from one sample sequenced in a study of blood T cell repertoires in COVID-19. Libraries were prepared by immunoSEQ multiplex PCR; TCRdb keeps only in-frame clonotypes and omits some of them. The data show around 190,000 clones, roughly 86% seen once. The sample consisted of PBMCs or T cells enriched from blood (not recorded which). The receptors come from a man aged 18 to 35 with acute COVID-19.

The chain uses TRBV19 and TRBJ1-5, with D maybe TRBD1 (6 bases). Trimming shortened V by 3 bases and J by 6 bases, and 12 bases separated the two germline ends. The CDR3 runs 14 residues. From germline, CDR1 is LNHDA and CDR2 SQIVND (reference sequence). The CDR3 region is CASSIHRVGQPQHF. DNA for the CDR3: TGTGCCAGTAGTATCCACAGGGTAGGTCAGCCCCAGCATTTT.

The table lists this clone with a few counts. The chain is built from TRBV15 and TRBJ2-3; 8 bases agree with TRBD2. Trimming took 3 bases from V and 0 from J; bases not matched to a gene: 2. This CDR3 region has 15 residues. Germline values: CDR1 LNHNV, CDR2 YYDKDF (reference sequence). The CDR3 sequence is CATSSGRASTDTQYF. The CDR3 bases are TGTGCCACCAGCAGCGGGAGGGCTAGCACAGATACGCAGTATTTT.

This chain links TRBV7-9 with TRBJ2-1; D unclear. With 1 base removed from V and 6 bases from J, the gap between germline ends came to 7 bases. Germline V gene lookup returns CDR1 SEHNR and CDR2 FQNEAQ (reference sequence). This CDR3 comprises 13 residues. The CDR3 DNA follows: TGTGCCAGCAGCTTAGTTTCCAGCAATGAGCAGTTCTTC. It specifies CASSLVSSNEQFF.

This sequence joins TRBV10-1 and TRBJ2-1, with D maybe TRBD2 (6 bases). Germline CDR1 is WNHNN and CDR2 is SYGVQD (reference sequence). The CDR3 totals 15 residues. Trimming stripped 4 bases from V and 7 bases from J, with 17 bases between. The CDR3 coding sequence is TGCGCCAGCAGTGCAACTAGCCGGATAGGAAATGAGCAGTTCTTC. Translation gives CASSATSRIGNEQFF.

CDR3 loop: CASSLTQDYGYTF. The CDR3 DNA sequence: TGTGCCAGCAGCTTGACGCAGGACTATGGCTACACCTTC. The genes are TRBV5-8 and TRBJ1-2, with D uncertain. V gave up 1 base and J gave up 3 bases, with 7 bases separating them. This CDR3 is 13 amino acids long. Germline assignment: CDR1 SGHTS and CDR2 YDEGEE.

This clone has just a few counts. V is TRBV29-1 and J is TRBJ2-1, with TRBD2 matching over 16 bases. Germline V gene lookup returns CDR1 SQVTM and CDR2 ANQGSEA. The CDR3 has 16 residues. The J segment lost 8 bases and the V segment lost 8 bases, leaving 12 bases of the junction unmatched. This chain's CDR3 is CSFTGTSGRAGDEQFF. The CDR3 nucleotides are TGCAGCTTTACCGGGACTAGCGGGAGGGCGGGCGATGAGCAGTTCTTC.

The chain links TRBV4-3 to TRBJ1-1, with TRBD1 matching 8 bases. The CDR3 contains 12 residues. V shed 4 bases and J 11 bases; nucleotides not matched to a gene: 6. CDR1 is LGHNA, CDR2 YSLEER, per germline. The CDR3 DNA sequence: TGCGCCAGCAGCCTAGGACAGGGAGCCGCTTTCTTT. It encodes CASSLGQGAAFF.

Only a few counts were recorded for this clone. The V call is TRBV3-1 (or the pseudogene TRBV3-2), the J call TRBJ2-7; D not certain. V was clipped by 5 bases and J by 0 bases, with 2 bases between them. The CDR3 is 11 residues long. From germline, CDR1 is LGHDT and CDR2 YNNKEL (reference sequence). The chain's CDR3 is CASSYSYEQYF. In nucleotides, the CDR3 is TGTGCCAGCAGCTACTCCTACGAGCAGTACTTC.

This chain connects TRBV5-1 to TRBJ2-7; 10 nucleotides match TRBD1. Germline V gene sequence: CDR1 SGHRS, CDR2 YFSETQ. CDR3 length: 15 residues. J gave up 3 bases and V 4 bases, and 7 bases lay outside the gene matches. Here the CDR3 reads CASSPGQGYNYEQYF. For the CDR3, the DNA is TGCGCCAGCAGCCCGGGACAGGGGTATAACTACGAGCAGTACTTC. Full variable domain (missing parts from reference TRBV5-1 and TRBJ2-7): KAGVTQTPRYLIKTRGQQVTLSCSPISGHRSVSWYQQTPGQGLQFLFEYFSETQRNKGNFPGRFSGRQFSNSRSEMNVSTLELGDSALYLCASSPGQGYNYEQYFGPGTRLTVT.

The gene calls are TRBV2 and TRBJ2-1; D is perhaps TRBD2 (5 bases). V lost 4 bases and J 9 bases, leaving 16 bases between the germline ends. Germline-derived CDR1 and CDR2 are SNHLY and FYNNEI. This CDR3 comprises 14 residues. The DNA for the CDR3 is TGTGCCAGCAGTGGTGAACTAGTCAGCGGTGAGCAGTTCTTC. Its translation is CASSGELVSGEQFF.

On this clone itself: Other DNA sequences from this sample encode an identical CDR3 as well. The CDR3 nucleotides read TGTGCCAGCAGTTTTACGGTGAACACTGAAGCTTTCTTT. As protein: CASSFTVNTEAFF. This sequence joins TRBV28 and TRBJ1-1; D unclear. The CDR3 has 13 residues. The V gene's germline CDR1 is MDHEN and CDR2 SYDVKM. Trimming stripped 3 bases from V and 0 bases from J, with 5 bases between.

V and J are TRBV5-1 and TRBJ1-2, with unresolved D. Per the germline V gene, CDR1 is SGHRS and CDR2 is YFSETQ. Trimming cost V 0 bases and J 1 base, with 19 bases left between them. The CDR3 is made up of 18 amino acids. CDR3 protein: CASSLARGIRINNYGYTF. Written as DNA, the CDR3 is TGCGCCAGCAGCTTGGCCCGCGGGATCCGGATAAATAACTATGGCTACACCTTC.

As DNA, the CDR3 is TGTGCCAGCAGCCGGACAGGGGACGACGAGCAGTACTTC. It codes for CASSRTGDDEQYF. The V gene is TRBV28, the J gene TRBJ2-7, with 9 bases that match TRBD1. Germline assignment: CDR1 MDHEN and CDR2 SYDVKM. V gave up 6 bases and J gave up 5 bases; unmatched junction bases: 5. CDR3 length: 13 amino acids.

This chain links TRBV11-1 with TRBJ2-7; the match to TRBD1 covers 11 bases. The trim removed 4 bases at V and 7 bases at J, leaving 6 bases unmatched. The CDR3 spans 14 residues. Germline CDR1 and CDR2: SGHAT and FQDESV (reference sequence). The CDR3 DNA sequence: TGTGCCAGCAGCTCCTTGGACAGGGGGCAGGAGCAGTACTTC. Translation gives CASSSLDRGQEQYF. Combining the CDR3 with reference TRBV11-1 and TRBJ2-7 gives the whole variable domain EAEVAQSPRYKITEKSQAVAFWCDPISGHATLYWYRQILGQGPELLVQFQDESVVDDSQLPKDRFSAERLKGVDSTLKIQPAELGDSAMYLCASSSLDRGQEQYFGPGTRLTVT.

CDR3 bases: TGTGCCAGCAGCCTTCTACAGAGCAGCACAGATACGCAGTATTTT. It yields the protein CASSLLQSSTDTQYF. The chain employs TRBV7-9 and TRBJ2-3, with no clear D. Trimming shortened V by 5 bases and J by 0 bases, and 12 bases separated the two germline ends. Germline values: CDR1 SEHNR, CDR2 FQNEAQ (reference sequence). This CDR3 region has 15 residues.